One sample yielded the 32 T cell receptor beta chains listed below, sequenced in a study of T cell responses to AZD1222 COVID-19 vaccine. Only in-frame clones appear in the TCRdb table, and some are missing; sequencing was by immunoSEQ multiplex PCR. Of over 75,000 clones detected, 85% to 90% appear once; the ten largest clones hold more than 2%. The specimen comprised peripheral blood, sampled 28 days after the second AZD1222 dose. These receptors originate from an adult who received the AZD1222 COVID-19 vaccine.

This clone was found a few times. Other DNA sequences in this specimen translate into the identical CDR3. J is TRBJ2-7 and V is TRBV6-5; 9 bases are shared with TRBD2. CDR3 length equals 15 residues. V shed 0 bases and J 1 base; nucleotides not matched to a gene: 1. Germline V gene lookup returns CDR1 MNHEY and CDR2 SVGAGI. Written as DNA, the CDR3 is TGTGCCAGCAGTTACTCTAGCGGGGGTTCCTACGAGCAGTACTTC. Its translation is CASSYSSGGSYEQYF.

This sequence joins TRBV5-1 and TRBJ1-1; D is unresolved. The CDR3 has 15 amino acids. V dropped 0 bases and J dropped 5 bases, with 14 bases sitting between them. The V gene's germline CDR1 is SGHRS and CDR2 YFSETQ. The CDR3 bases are TGCGCCAGCAGCTTGGGTTCAACGGGAGGGACTGAAGCTTTCTTT. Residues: CASSLGSTGGTEAFF.

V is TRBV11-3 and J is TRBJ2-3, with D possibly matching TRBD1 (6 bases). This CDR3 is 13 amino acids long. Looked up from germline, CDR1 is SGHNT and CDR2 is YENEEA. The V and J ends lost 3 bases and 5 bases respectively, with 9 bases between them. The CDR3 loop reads CASSFTGIDTQYF. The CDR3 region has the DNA TGTGCCAGCAGCTTTACAGGGATAGATACGCAGTATTTT.

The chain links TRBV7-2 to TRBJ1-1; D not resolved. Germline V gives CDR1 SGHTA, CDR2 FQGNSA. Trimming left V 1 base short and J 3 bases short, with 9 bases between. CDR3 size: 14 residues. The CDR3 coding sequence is TGTGCCAGCAGCTTAGAATGGGCTTACACTGAAGCTTTCTTT. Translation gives CASSLEWAYTEAFF.

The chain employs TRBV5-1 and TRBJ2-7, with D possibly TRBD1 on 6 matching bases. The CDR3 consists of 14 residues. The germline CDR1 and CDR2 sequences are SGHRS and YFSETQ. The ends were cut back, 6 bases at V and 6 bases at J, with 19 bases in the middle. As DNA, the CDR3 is TGCGCCAGCACCAGACAGGATGGACGGGGCGAGCAGTACTTC. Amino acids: CASTRQDGRGEQYF.

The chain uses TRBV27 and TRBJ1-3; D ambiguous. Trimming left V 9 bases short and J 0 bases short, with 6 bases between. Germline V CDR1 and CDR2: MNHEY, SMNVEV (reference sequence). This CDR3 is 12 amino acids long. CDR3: CASKSSGNTIYF. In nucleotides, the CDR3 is TGTGCCAGTAAGAGCTCTGGAAACACCATATATTTT.

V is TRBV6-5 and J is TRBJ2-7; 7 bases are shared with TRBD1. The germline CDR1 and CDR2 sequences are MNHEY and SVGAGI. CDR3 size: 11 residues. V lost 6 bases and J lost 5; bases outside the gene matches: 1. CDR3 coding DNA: TGTGCCAGCAGACAGGGGAACGAGCAGTACTTC. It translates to CASRQGNEQYF.

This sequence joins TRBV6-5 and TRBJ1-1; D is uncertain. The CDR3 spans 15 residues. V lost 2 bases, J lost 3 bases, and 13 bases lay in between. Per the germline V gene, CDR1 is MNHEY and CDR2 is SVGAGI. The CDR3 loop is CASSYGFPWDTEAFF. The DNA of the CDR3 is TGTGCCAGCAGTTACGGGTTTCCCTGGGACACTGAAGCTTTCTTT.

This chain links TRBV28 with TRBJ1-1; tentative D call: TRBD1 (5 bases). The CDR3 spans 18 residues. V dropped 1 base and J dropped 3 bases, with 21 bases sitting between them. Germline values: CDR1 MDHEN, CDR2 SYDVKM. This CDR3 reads CASSLSAHRNLRDTEAFF. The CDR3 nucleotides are TGTGCCAGCAGTTTATCGGCCCACCGAAATCTCAGGGACACTGAAGCTTTCTTT.

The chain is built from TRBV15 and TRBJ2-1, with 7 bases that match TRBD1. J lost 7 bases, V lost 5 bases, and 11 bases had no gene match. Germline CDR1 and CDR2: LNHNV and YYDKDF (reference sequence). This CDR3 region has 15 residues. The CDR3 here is CATSRNRGRENEQFF. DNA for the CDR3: TGTGCCACCAGCCGAAACAGGGGACGTGAAAATGAGCAGTTCTTC. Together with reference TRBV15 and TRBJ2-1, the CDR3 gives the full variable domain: DAMVIQNPRYQVTQFGKPVTLSCSQTLNHNVMYWYQQKSSQAPKLLFHYYDKDFNNEADTPDNFQSRRPNTSFCFLDIRSPGLGDTAMYLCATSRNRGRENEQFFGPGTRLTVL.

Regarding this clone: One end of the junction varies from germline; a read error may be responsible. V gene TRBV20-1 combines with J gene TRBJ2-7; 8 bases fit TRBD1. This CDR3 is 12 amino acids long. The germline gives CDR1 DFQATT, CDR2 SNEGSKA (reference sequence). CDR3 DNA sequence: TGCAGTGCTAGTGACAGGGGCTACGAGCAGCACTTC. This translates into CSASDRGYEQHF.

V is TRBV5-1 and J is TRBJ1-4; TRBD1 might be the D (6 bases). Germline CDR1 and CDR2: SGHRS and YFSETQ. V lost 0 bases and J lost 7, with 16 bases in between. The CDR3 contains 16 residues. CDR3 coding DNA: TGCGCCAGCAGCTTGGGGCCACAGGGAAAGGGTGAAAAACTGTTTTTT. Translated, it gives CASSLGPQGKGEKLFF.

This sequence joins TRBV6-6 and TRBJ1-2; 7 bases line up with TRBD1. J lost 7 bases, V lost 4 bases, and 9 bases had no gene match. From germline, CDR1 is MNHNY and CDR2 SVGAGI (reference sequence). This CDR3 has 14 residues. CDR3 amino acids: CASSSSDREGGYTF. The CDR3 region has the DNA TGTGCCAGCAGTTCCTCCGACAGGGAAGGTGGCTACACCTTC.

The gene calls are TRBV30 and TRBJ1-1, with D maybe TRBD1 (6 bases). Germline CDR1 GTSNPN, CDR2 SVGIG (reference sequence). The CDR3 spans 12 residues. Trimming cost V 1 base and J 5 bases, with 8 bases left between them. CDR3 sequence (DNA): TGTGCCTGGAGTGAAAGGGGGACTGAAGCTTTCTTT. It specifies CAWSERGTEAFF.

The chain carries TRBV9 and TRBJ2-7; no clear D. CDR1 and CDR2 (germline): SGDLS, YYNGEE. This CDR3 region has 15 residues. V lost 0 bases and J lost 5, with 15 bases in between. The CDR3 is CASSVAQTSLNEQYF. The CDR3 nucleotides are TGTGCCAGCAGCGTAGCACAGACCTCTTTGAACGAGCAGTACTTC.

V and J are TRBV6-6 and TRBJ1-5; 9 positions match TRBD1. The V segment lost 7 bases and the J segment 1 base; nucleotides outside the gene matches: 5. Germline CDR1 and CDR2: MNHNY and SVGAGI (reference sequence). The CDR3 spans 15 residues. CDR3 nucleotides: TGTGCCAGCACCGCCGGGACAGGGAGCAATCAGCCCCAGCATTTT. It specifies CASTAGTGSNQPQHF.

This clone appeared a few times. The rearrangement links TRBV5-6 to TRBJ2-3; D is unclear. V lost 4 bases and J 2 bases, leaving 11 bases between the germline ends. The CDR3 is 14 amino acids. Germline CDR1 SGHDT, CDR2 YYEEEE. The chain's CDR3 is CASSLGQATDTQYF. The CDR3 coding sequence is TGTGCCAGCAGCCTTGGGCAGGCCACAGATACGCAGTATTTT.

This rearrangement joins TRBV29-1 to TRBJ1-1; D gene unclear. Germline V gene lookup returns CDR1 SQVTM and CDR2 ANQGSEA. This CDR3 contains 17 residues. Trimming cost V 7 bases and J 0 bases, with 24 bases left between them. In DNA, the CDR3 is TGCAGCGCCGGACCCCACGCGGGAGGGAACATGAACACTGAAGCTTTCTTT. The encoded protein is CSAGPHAGGNMNTEAFF.

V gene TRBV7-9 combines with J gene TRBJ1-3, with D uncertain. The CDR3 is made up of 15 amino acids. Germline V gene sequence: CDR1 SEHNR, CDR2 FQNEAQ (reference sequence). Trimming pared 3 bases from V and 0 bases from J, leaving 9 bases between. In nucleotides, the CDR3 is TGTGCCAGCAGCTTTCAGGACGACTCTGGAAACACCATATATTTT. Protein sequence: CASSFQDDSGNTIYF.

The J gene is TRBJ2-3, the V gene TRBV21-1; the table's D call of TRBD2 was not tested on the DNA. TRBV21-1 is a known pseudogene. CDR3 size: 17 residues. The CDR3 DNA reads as TGTGCCAGCAGCAAAAGTCATGCCGGGACTAGCACAGATACGCAGTATTTT. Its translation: CASSKSHAGTSTDTQYF.

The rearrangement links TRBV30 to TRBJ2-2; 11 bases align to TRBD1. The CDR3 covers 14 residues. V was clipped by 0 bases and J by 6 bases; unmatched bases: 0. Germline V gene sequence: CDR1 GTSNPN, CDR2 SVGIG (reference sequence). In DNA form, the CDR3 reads TGTGCCTGGAGTGTGGGACAGGGGGCCGGGGAGCTGTTTTTT. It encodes CAWSVGQGAGELFF.

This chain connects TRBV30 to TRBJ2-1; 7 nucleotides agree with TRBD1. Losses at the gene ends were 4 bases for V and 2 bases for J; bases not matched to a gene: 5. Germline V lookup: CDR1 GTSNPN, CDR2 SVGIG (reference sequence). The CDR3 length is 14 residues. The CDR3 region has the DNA TGTGCCTGGATGGAAGGGGGCGCCTACAATGAGCAGTTCTTC. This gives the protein CAWMEGGAYNEQFF.

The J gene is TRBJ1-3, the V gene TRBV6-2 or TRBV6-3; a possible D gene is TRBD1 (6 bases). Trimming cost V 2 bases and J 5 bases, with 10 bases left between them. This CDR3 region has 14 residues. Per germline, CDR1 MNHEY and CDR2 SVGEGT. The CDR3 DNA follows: TGTGCCAGCAGTTACGGACAGCAAAGAAACACCATATATTTT. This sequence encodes CASSYGQQRNTIYF.

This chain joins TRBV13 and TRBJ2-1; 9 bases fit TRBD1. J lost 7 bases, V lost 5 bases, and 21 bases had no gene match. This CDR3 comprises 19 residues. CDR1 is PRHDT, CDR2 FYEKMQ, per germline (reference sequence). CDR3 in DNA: TGTGCCAGCAGCCCGACCGGGACAGGGAATTCGGTCCCGACAAATGAGCAGTTCTTC. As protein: CASSPTGTGNSVPTNEQFF.

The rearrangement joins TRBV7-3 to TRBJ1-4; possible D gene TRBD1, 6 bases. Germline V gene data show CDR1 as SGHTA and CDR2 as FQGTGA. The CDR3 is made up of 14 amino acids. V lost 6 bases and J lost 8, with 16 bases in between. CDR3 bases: TGTGCCAGCAGGTCGCCCCGAGGGACAGAAAAACTGTTTTTT. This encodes CASRSPRGTEKLFF. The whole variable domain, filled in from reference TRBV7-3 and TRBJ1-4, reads GAGVSQTPSNKVTEKGKYVELRCDPISGHTALYWYRQSLGQGPEFLIYFQGTGAADDSGLPNDRFFAVRPEGSVSTLKIQRTERGDSAVYLCASRSPRGTEKLFFGSGTQLSVL.

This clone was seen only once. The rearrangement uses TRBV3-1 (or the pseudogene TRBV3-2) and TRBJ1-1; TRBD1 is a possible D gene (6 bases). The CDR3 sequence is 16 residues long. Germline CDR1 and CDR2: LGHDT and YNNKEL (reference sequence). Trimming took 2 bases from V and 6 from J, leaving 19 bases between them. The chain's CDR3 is CASSQTGRVAYPEAFF. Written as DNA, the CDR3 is TGTGCCAGCAGCCAAACAGGGCGGGTGGCTTACCCTGAAGCTTTCTTT.

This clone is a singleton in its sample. The CDR3 sequence: CSASNRAGNTIYF. The CDR3 nucleotides read TGCAGTGCTAGTAACAGGGCCGGAAACACCATATATTTT. J is TRBJ1-3 and V is TRBV20-1; TRBD1 might be the D (6 bases). V shed 3 bases and J shed 4 bases, with 10 bases lying between them. This CDR3 comprises 13 residues. From germline, CDR1 is DFQATT and CDR2 SNEGSKA (reference sequence).

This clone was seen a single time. CDR3 in DNA: TGTGCCAGCAGTTTACCGGGTCACGGGGAGCTGTTTTTT. Translating it yields CASSLPGHGELFF. The chain recombines TRBV27 with TRBJ2-2, with unresolved D. The CDR3 totals 13 residues. V gave up 2 bases and J gave up 7 bases, with 8 bases separating them. Germline assignment: CDR1 MNHEY and CDR2 SMNVEV (reference sequence).

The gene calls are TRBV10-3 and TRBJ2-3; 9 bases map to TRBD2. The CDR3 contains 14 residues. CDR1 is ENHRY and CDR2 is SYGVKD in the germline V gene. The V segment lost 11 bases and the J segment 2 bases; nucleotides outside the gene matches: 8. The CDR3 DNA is TGTGCCTCCCACGCTAGCGGGGCCACAGATACGCAGTATTTT. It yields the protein CASHASGATDTQYF.

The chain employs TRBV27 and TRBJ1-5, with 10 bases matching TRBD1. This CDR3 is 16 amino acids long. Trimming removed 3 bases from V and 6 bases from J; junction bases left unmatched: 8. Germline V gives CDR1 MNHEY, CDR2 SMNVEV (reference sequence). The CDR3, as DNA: TGTGCCAGCAGTTTTATCGGGACAGGGGTTCCTCAGCCCCAGCATTTT. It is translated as CASSFIGTGVPQPQHF.

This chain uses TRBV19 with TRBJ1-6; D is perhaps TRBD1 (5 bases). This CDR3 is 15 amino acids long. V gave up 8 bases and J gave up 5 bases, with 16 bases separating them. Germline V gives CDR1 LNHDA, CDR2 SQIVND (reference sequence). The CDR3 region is CASARQGHNNSPLHF. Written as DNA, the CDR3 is TGTGCCAGTGCCAGGCAGGGCCATAATAATTCACCCCTCCACTTT.

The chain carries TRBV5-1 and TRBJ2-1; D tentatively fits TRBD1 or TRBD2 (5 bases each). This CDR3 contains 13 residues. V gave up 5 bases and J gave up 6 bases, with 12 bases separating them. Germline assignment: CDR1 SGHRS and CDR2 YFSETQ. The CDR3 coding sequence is TGCGCCAGCAGAGGGGACGGGGCCAATGAGCAGTTCTTC. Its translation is CASRGDGANEQFF.